This T cell receptor (beta chain) was captured in a study of post-analysis software for immune sequencing data. Study-wide results and limits: Same-batch samples co-clustered strongly by F measure. Controls significantly exceeded multiple sclerosis patients in normalized Chao1 diversity. Comparison of patients with controls showed a handful of TRBV segments more frequent in patients, TRBV5-6, TRBV5-1 and TRBV20-1 among them.

CDR1 SGHNT and CDR2 YENEEA come from the germline V gene. CDR3 length: 16 residues. V lost 0 bases to trimming and J lost 7 bases, with 16 bases between them. Concerning this clonotype itself: Antigen: not known.

Unique molecular identifiers were carried by the TCR beta cDNA libraries. There were about 0.95 to 11 million T cells, and approximately 500,000 cDNA molecules came from them. Each CDR3 protein gets one entry after TCRdb re-called the PCR reads with MiXCR. The sample includes hundreds of thousands of distinct CDR3 sequences, 35% to 45% seen only once; the top ten take roughly 4.8%. This chain uses TRBV11-3 with TRBJ2-4, with D tentatively TRBD2 (6 bases). The clonotype was recovered from a girl aged 5 to 17 with multiple sclerosis. Sequenced: blood. The CDR3 DNA follows: TGTGCCAGCAGCTTAGATGGTCCCGGGGGTAGGAACATTCAGTACTTC. Translating gives CASSLDGPGGRNIQYF.